The 21 T cell receptor beta chains below all came from one sample that was sequenced in a study of persistence of HIV-infected CD4 T cells. The libraries were made with immunoSEQ version 4 in survey mode. Measured with immunoSEQ multiplex PCR; TCRdb has only the in-frame clones, and not every one. The sample includes 37,000 or so clones, 80% of them seen just once. Lysates of CMV-infected fibroblasts at about 10 ug/mL stimulated these cells. Sorted nonresponding memory CD4+ T cells were CD40L-negative, CD69-negative, CD45RO-high. Antigens of these TCRs are unknown. The specimen comprised CD4+ T cells sorted from PBMCs after approximately 19-hour stimulation, sampled from a patient who received antiretroviral therapy. These receptors came from an adult man with HIV who was CMV-seropositive.

The V call is TRBV5-1, the J call TRBJ2-3; the match to TRBD1 covers 7 bases. The CDR3 consists of 15 residues. V shed 0 bases and J 3 bases; nucleotides not matched to a gene: 4. Per germline, CDR1 SGHRS and CDR2 YFSETQ. The CDR3 reads CASSLDRGDTDTQYF. The CDR3, as DNA: TGCGCCAGCAGCTTGGACAGGGGAGATACAGATACGCAGTATTTT.

This sequence joins TRBV19 and TRBJ2-5; 12 nucleotides line up with TRBD2. The germline V gene encodes CDR1 LNHDA and CDR2 SQIVND (reference sequence). The CDR3 runs 16 residues. Trimming cost V 3 bases and J 2 bases; bases outside gene matches: 4. CDR3: CASSMTSGGQQETQYF. As DNA, the CDR3 is TGTGCCAGTAGTATGACTAGCGGGGGACAACAAGAGACCCAGTACTTC.

The J gene is TRBJ2-7, the V gene TRBV2; D gene ambiguous. The length of the CDR3 is 13 residues. Trimming pared 8 bases from V and 2 bases from J, leaving 13 bases between. Germline V gene data show CDR1 as SNHLY and CDR2 as FYNNEI. CDR3 coding DNA: TGTGCCAGCGGAAAGGGATATGCCTACGAGCAGTACTTC. Translated: CASGKGYAYEQYF.

This chain uses TRBV10-1 with TRBJ1-1; 7 bases fit TRBD1. V trimming: 5 bases; J trimming: 0 bases; junction bases outside the gene matches: 3. This CDR3 has 14 residues. The germline V gene has CDR1 WNHNN and CDR2 SYGVQD (reference sequence). The CDR3 here is CASSPQGMNTEAFF. As DNA, the CDR3 is TGCGCCAGCAGTCCACAGGGGATGAACACTGAAGCTTTCTTT.

The chain recombines TRBV18 with TRBJ1-2; the D gene is possibly TRBD1 (5 bases). The CDR3 has 16 residues. Trimming shortened V by 0 bases and J by 6 bases, and 17 bases separated the two germline ends. Germline V lookup: CDR1 KGHSH, CDR2 LQKENI. CDR3 bases: TGTGCCAGCTCACCACCGATGGGCGGGGCCAAGGATGGCTACACCTTC. This encodes CASSPPMGGAKDGYTF. Full variable domain (remainder filled in from reference TRBV18 and TRBJ1-2): NAGVMQNPRHLVRRRGQEARLRCSPMKGHSHVYWYRQLPEEGLKFMVYLQKENIIDESGMPKERFSAEFPKEGPSILRIQQVVRGDSAAYFCASSPPMGGAKDGYTFGSGTRLTVV.

V is TRBV28 and J is TRBJ1-2; no clear D gene. Germline assignment: CDR1 MDHEN and CDR2 SYDVKM. Trimming removed 3 bases at V and 0 bases at J, with 8 bases between. There are 14 residues in the CDR3. Written as DNA, the CDR3 is TGTGCCAGCAGTTTGACATTAGCTAACTATGGCTACACCTTC. Amino acid sequence: CASSLTLANYGYTF.

The rearrangement uses TRBV29-1 and TRBJ2-3, with D possibly being TRBD1 (6 bases). The V and J ends lost 6 bases and 0 bases respectively, with 16 bases between them. Germline V gives CDR1 SQVTM, CDR2 ANQGSEA. CDR3 length: 15 amino acids. The CDR3 DNA reads as TGCAGCGTAGCACTACAGGGATCCAGCACAGATACGCAGTATTTT. It is translated as CSVALQGSSTDTQYF.

The genes are TRBV7-9 and TRBJ2-7; 10 bases are shared with TRBD1. CDR1 SEHNR and CDR2 FQNEAQ come from the germline V gene (reference sequence). V gave up 5 bases and J gave up 7 bases; unmatched junction bases: 14. This CDR3 comprises 16 residues. The CDR3 DNA sequence: TGTGCCAGCAGCCTACGTTTTCGGACAGGGGGAGATGAGCAGTACTTC. Its translation is CASSLRFRTGGDEQYF.

The V gene is TRBV4-2, the J gene TRBJ1-6; tentative D call: TRBD1 (5 bases). V was pared by 4 bases and J by 6 bases, with 16 bases between. Germline CDR1 LGHNA, CDR2 YNFKEQ. This CDR3 comprises 16 residues. CDR3 loop: CASSLGGVTTNSPLHF. In DNA, the CDR3 is TGTGCCAGCAGCCTTGGGGGGGTTACGACTAATTCACCCCTCCACTTT.

The chain has TRBV29-1 and TRBJ2-7; 7 bases agree with TRBD1. Germline trimming cut 6 bases from V and 2 bases from J; bases unmatched to any gene: 10. Germline CDR1 is SQVTM and CDR2 is ANQGSEA. The CDR3 sequence is 14 residues long. The CDR3: CSVVGQLPTYEQYF. CDR3 DNA sequence: TGCAGCGTCGTGGGACAGCTACCGACCTACGAGCAGTACTTC.

The V and J genes are TRBV6-1 and TRBJ2-1; D is unclear. Trimming removed 1 base from V and 3 bases from J, with 10 bases in between. The length of the CDR3 is 15 residues. CDR1 is MNHNS and CDR2 is SASEGT in the germline V gene. CDR3 sequence (DNA): TGTGCCAGCAGTGAAGACTCATCCGTCTACAATGAGCAGTTCTTC. It codes for CASSEDSSVYNEQFF.

This clone was seen more than once but under ten times. The chain employs TRBV2 and TRBJ1-2; D possibly corresponds to TRBD1 (5 bases). Trimming took 8 bases from V and 7 from J, leaving 14 bases between them. The CDR3 is 12 amino acids. Germline assignment: CDR1 SNHLY and CDR2 FYNNEI. CDR3: CASGTGGGGYTF. The CDR3, as DNA: TGTGCCAGCGGGACGGGAGGTGGTGGCTACACCTTC.

The rearrangement uses TRBV10-1 and TRBJ2-7, with 11 bases that match TRBD1. Germline V CDR1 and CDR2: WNHNN, SYGVQD (reference sequence). The CDR3 runs 15 residues. V shed 6 bases, J shed 4 bases, and the junction held 8 bases outside the gene matches. The CDR3 nucleotides read TGCGCCAGCAGCCTCGGACAGGGGGCTCATTACGAGCAGTACTTC. This codes for CASSLGQGAHYEQYF.

V is TRBV2 and J is TRBJ2-7; possibly TRBD1 for D (6 bases). Germline CDR1 SNHLY, CDR2 FYNNEI. The length of the CDR3 is 17 residues. V was pared by 7 bases and J by 7 bases, with 29 bases between. CDR3 bases: TGTGCCAGCAACCCCTTCCGGGGACACGTGGATGTAGGGGAGCAGTACTTC. Its translation: CASNPFRGHVDVGEQYF.

The chain uses TRBV5-1 and TRBJ2-3; TRBD2 agrees at 9 bases. Unmatched junction bases numbered 7, after V lost 2 bases and J lost 3 bases. This CDR3 has 16 residues. In germline, CDR1 is SGHRS, CDR2 YFSETQ. For the CDR3, the DNA is TGCGCCAGCAGCTTACAAGCGGGGGGCTGGACAGATACGCAGTATTTT. Its protein is CASSLQAGGWTDTQYF. The whole variable domain, remainder taken from reference TRBV5-1 and TRBJ2-3, is KAGVTQTPRYLIKTRGQQVTLSCSPISGHRSVSWYQQTPGQGLQFLFEYFSETQRNKGNFPGRFSGRQFSNSRSEMNVSTLELGDSALYLCASSLQAGGWTDTQYFGPGTRLTVL.

The CDR3 loop is CASRLGTGNYEQYF. CDR3 DNA: TGTGCCAGCAGACTCGGGACAGGAAACTACGAGCAGTACTTC. The chain carries TRBV27 and TRBJ2-7, with 8 bases that match TRBD1. The CDR3 extends over 14 amino acids. The V and J ends lost 6 bases and 3 bases, in that order; junction bases with no gene match: 7. Germline CDR1 MNHEY, CDR2 SMNVEV (reference sequence).

The V call is TRBV2, the J call TRBJ1-4; TRBD1 might be the D (5 bases). Germline CDR1 and CDR2: SNHLY and FYNNEI. Trimming cost V 6 bases and J 0 bases, with 11 bases left between them. The CDR3 has 15 amino acids. The CDR3 nucleotides are TGTGCCAGCAGAGACCCAGGGTCAACTAATGAAAAACTGTTTTTT. Protein: CASRDPGSTNEKLFF.

The chain combines TRBV27 with TRBJ1-5, with a tentative D call TRBD1 (5 bases). Per germline, CDR1 MNHEY and CDR2 SMNVEV (reference sequence). The CDR3 loop spans 15 amino acids. Trimming shortened V by 6 bases and J by 8 bases, and 20 bases separated the two germline ends. DNA of the CDR3: TGTGCCAGCAGCGCGGTGGCCACAGGCCCGAAGCCCCAGCATTTT. Translation gives CASSAVATGPKPQHF.

The rearrangement links TRBV10-2 to TRBJ2-3; D is tentatively TRBD1 or TRBD2 (5 bases each). The CDR3 contains 15 residues. V shed 1 base and J shed 4 bases, with 12 bases lying between them. Germline values: CDR1 WSHSY, CDR2 SAAADI. The DNA for the CDR3 is TGCGCCAGCAGTGAGTTTTCCCGGGGCCCAGATACGCAGTATTTT. This gives the protein CASSEFSRGPDTQYF.

This clone came up once. The gene calls are TRBV12-3 or TRBV12-4 and TRBJ2-7; D unclear. Between the trimmed V and J ends, which lost 6 bases and 5 bases, there was a span of 11 bases. This CDR3 spans 12 amino acids. CDR3 in DNA: TGTGCCAGCAGGAGAGCATTAAACGAGCAGTACTTC. Encoded protein: CASRRALNEQYF.

This clone was observed a handful of times. The CDR3 spells CASTSGQVNQPQHF. The DNA for the CDR3 is TGTGCCAGCACCTCGGGACAGGTAAACCAGCCCCAGCATTTT. The chain combines TRBV6-1 with TRBJ1-5; TRBD1 matches 8 bases. CDR3 length: 14 amino acids. The trim removed 7 bases at V and 7 bases at J, leaving 9 bases unmatched. Per germline, CDR1 MNHNS and CDR2 SASEGT.